One sample yielded the 22 T cell receptor beta chains listed below, sequenced in a study of blood T cells in healthy people across ages. A second roughly 7 to 12 cycle PCR used barcoded and J-beta primers. TCRdb re-called the 5' RACE reads with MiXCR, one entry per CDR3 protein. The sample holds 600,000 to 850,000 distinct CDR3 sequences, around 25% seen once. The same data also went into a second study, on T cells of mothers and their children.

The sequencing input was blood. These TCRs come from a boy younger than 18 in good health.

This clonotype was detected a few times. V and J are TRBV20-1 and TRBJ1-4, with D perhaps TRBD1 (6 bases). Trimming took off 0 bases at V and 8 bases at J, with 16 bases between the two ends. This CDR3 has 15 residues. Germline-derived CDR1 and CDR2 are DFQATT and SNEGSKA (reference sequence). The CDR3 spells CSARDLRGSGEKLFF. CDR3 DNA: TGCAGTGCTAGAGATCTAAGGGGGTCCGGGGAAAAACTGTTTTTT.

The table lists this clonotype with a few counts. The chain carries TRBV7-9 and TRBJ1-1; D perhaps matches TRBD1 (6 bases). The CDR3 sequence is 13 residues long. CDR1 SEHNR and CDR2 FQNEAQ come from the germline V gene (reference sequence). Trimming left V 6 bases short and J 4 bases short, with 12 bases between. The chain's CDR3 is CASSNGGPTEAFF. CDR3 nucleotide sequence: TGTGCCAGCAGTAACGGGGGGCCCACTGAAGCTTTCTTT.

V is TRBV7-2 and J is TRBJ2-5; D is ambiguous. Germline CDR1 and CDR2: SGHTA and FQGNSA. The CDR3 is 13 amino acids. V was shortened by 2 bases and J by 3 bases, with 7 bases between the two germline ends. The CDR3 DNA follows: TGTGCCAGCAGCTTAACTATTGAAGAGACCCAGTACTTC. Amino acid sequence: CASSLTIEETQYF.

This clonotype was found a few times. The rearrangement joins TRBV6-1 to TRBJ1-2; D not resolved. The CDR3 contains 14 residues. Trimming took off 1 base at V and 0 bases at J, with 6 bases between the two ends. The germline V gene has CDR1 MNHNS and CDR2 SASEGT. CDR3 sequence reads: CASSEELSNYGYTF. CDR3 nucleotide sequence: TGTGCCAGCAGTGAAGAGTTGTCTAACTATGGCTACACCTTC.

J is TRBJ2-1 and V is TRBV4-3; TRBD2 matches 8 bases. V was pared by 0 bases and J by 4 bases, with 5 bases of the junction left unmatched. Germline V gene data show CDR1 as LGHNA and CDR2 as YSLEER. The CDR3 runs 16 residues. DNA for the CDR3: TGCGCCAGCAGCCAAGATCGCGGGGGGCCTTACAATGAGCAGTTCTTC. Protein product: CASSQDRGGPYNEQFF.

V usage is TRBV3-1 and J usage is TRBJ1-2; TRBD1 matches 7 bases. V shed 3 bases, J shed 6 bases, and the junction held 10 bases outside the gene matches. The CDR3 runs 15 residues. Germline CDR1 is LGHDT and CDR2 is YNNKEL (reference sequence). The CDR3 sequence: CASSHLDRDSNGYTF. For the CDR3, the DNA is TGTGCCAGCAGCCATCTCGACCGGGACAGTAATGGCTACACCTTC.

V and J are TRBV10-3 and TRBJ1-2, with a tentative D call TRBD1 (6 bases). The CDR3 sequence is 16 residues long. The V and J ends lost 6 bases and 1 base respectively, with 18 bases between them. CDR1 and CDR2 (germline): ENHRY, SYGVKD. The CDR3: CAIRNTRQADNYGYTF. In DNA, the CDR3 is TGTGCCATCAGGAATACTAGACAGGCTGATAACTATGGCTACACCTTC.

This chain connects TRBV7-8 to TRBJ2-4; D is perhaps TRBD2 (6 bases). Germline CDR1 SGHVS, CDR2 FQNEAQ. V lost 5 bases to trimming and J lost 8 bases, with 13 bases between them. This CDR3 is built from 13 residues. This CDR3 is CASSHRERDIQYF. For the CDR3, the DNA is TGTGCCAGCAGCCATAGAGAGCGGGACATTCAGTACTTC.

This clonotype was detected only a few times. The rearrangement joins TRBV12-3 or TRBV12-4 to TRBJ1-2, with a weak D call TRBD1 (5 bases). The CDR3 loop spans 17 amino acids. Trimming shortened V by 6 bases and J by 6 bases, and 26 bases separated the two germline ends. The CDR3 coding sequence is TGTGCCAGCAGCCTTCGGGTTCAGGGTAAAAGCGAGAATGGCTACACCTTC. Translation: CASSLRVQGKSENGYTF.

This clonotype occurred a few times. The chain combines TRBV25-1 with TRBJ2-5; the D call may be TRBD1 or TRBD2 (5 bases each). Germline V gene sequence: CDR1 MGHDK, CDR2 SYGVNS. The CDR3 covers 14 residues. The V and J ends lost 4 bases and 5 bases respectively, with 14 bases between them. The CDR3 here is CASSAPGTGETQYF. CDR3 bases: TGTGCCAGCAGTGCCCCCGGGACCGGGGAGACCCAGTACTTC. Looking up the rest from reference TRBV25-1 and TRBJ2-5 gives the full variable domain: EADIYQTPRYLVIGTGKKITLECSQTMGHDKMYWYQQDPGMELHLIHYSYGVNSTEKGDLSSESTVSRIRTEHFPLTLESARPSHTSQYLCASSAPGTGETQYFGPGTRLLVL.

This clonotype was observed a handful of times. The rearrangement links TRBV2 to TRBJ2-6; D uncertain. Germline V lookup: CDR1 SNHLY, CDR2 FYNNEI. V lost 3 bases, J lost 3 bases, and 6 bases lay in between. CDR3 length equals 14 residues. CDR3 sequence (DNA): TGTGCCAGCAGTGAGGCCTATGGGGCCAACGTCCTGACTTTC. This gives the protein CASSEAYGANVLTF.

The chain employs TRBV7-9 and TRBJ2-3, with 11 bases matching TRBD2. Germline CDR1 reads SEHNR; CDR2 reads FQNEAQ (reference sequence). CDR3 length equals 17 residues. V gave up 2 bases and J gave up 0 bases; unmatched junction bases: 4. This CDR3 reads CASSLTSGRPSTDTQYF. Written as DNA, the CDR3 is TGTGCCAGCAGCTTAACTAGCGGGAGACCAAGCACAGATACGCAGTATTTT.

V is TRBV12-3 or TRBV12-4 and J is TRBJ2-1; 8 bases are shared with TRBD1. The junction had 3 bases not matched to a gene; V was cut back by 1 base and J by 4 bases. This CDR3 spans 15 amino acids. In DNA, the CDR3 is TGTGCCAGCAGTTTAGAACAGGGGGGTTACAATGAGCAGTTCTTC. Translating gives CASSLEQGGYNEQFF.

The V and J genes are TRBV27 and TRBJ2-7; 13 nucleotides match TRBD2. The germline V gene has CDR1 MNHEY and CDR2 SMNVEV (reference sequence). The trim removed 5 bases at V and 1 base at J, leaving 5 bases unmatched. The CDR3 runs 16 residues. In nucleotides, the CDR3 is TGTGCCAGCAGTAGGACTAGCGGGAGTAGTTCCTACGAGCAGTACTTC. It encodes CASSRTSGSSSYEQYF.

This clonotype came up a few times. This chain connects TRBV29-1 to TRBJ2-4; TRBD1 agrees at 9 bases. This CDR3 is 14 amino acids long. The V gene end was trimmed by 4 bases and the J gene end by 6 bases; junction bases not matched to a gene: 7. In germline, CDR1 is SQVTM, CDR2 ANQGSEA. CDR3 nucleotides: TGCAGCGTTGTCTCGGGACAGGGCCCAAACATTCAGTACTTC. It is translated as CSVVSGQGPNIQYF.

This clonotype was counted a few times. The rearrangement uses TRBV6-1 and TRBJ2-5; the D gene is possibly TRBD1 (6 bases). Trimming removed 10 bases from V and 5 bases from J, with 26 bases in between. In germline, CDR1 is MNHNS, CDR2 SASEGT. CDR3 size: 16 residues. The CDR3 bases are TGTGCCACCCGAAACCCCTCAGGGGCGCAGAGGGAGACCCAGTACTTC. Encoded protein: CATRNPSGAQRETQYF.

The chain joins TRBV5-1 to TRBJ2-7; D unresolved. Germline V gene sequence: CDR1 SGHRS, CDR2 YFSETQ. The CDR3 sequence is 14 residues long. The V end lost 4 bases, the J end lost 0 bases, and 11 bases lay between the germline ends. The CDR3 sequence is CASSHDIRSYEQYF. The CDR3 DNA is TGCGCCAGCAGCCACGACATCCGCTCCTACGAGCAGTACTTC. Full variable domain (remainder filled in from reference TRBV5-1 and TRBJ2-7): KAGVTQTPRYLIKTRGQQVTLSCSPISGHRSVSWYQQTPGQGLQFLFEYFSETQRNKGNFPGRFSGRQFSNSRSEMNVSTLELGDSALYLCASSHDIRSYEQYFGPGTRLTVT.

V gene TRBV11-2 combines with J gene TRBJ2-2; 12 nucleotides match TRBD2. Germline lookup yields CDR1 SGHAT and CDR2 FQNNGV. V lost 4 bases to trimming and J lost 7 bases; unmatched junction nucleotides: 4. The CDR3 has 15 amino acids. The CDR3 here is CASSSTSGRIGELFF. The CDR3 nucleotides are TGTGCCAGCAGCTCGACTAGCGGGAGAATCGGGGAGCTGTTTTTT.

This clonotype was seen only a few times. This chain connects TRBV9 to TRBJ1-1; possible D gene TRBD1, 5 bases. Germline V gene lookup returns CDR1 SGDLS and CDR2 YYNGEE. V lost 2 bases to trimming and J lost 4 bases, with 12 bases between them. CDR3 length equals 14 residues. The CDR3 region is CASSVGGQGTEAFF. CDR3 nucleotide sequence: TGTGCCAGCAGCGTTGGGGGTCAGGGCACTGAAGCTTTCTTT.

The gene calls are TRBV6-5 and TRBJ2-3; D may correspond to TRBD1 or TRBD2 (5 bases each). The V gene lost 5 bases and the J gene lost 4 bases, with 10 bases spanning the gap. Germline assignment: CDR1 MNHEY and CDR2 SVGAGI. CDR3 length: 13 amino acids. The CDR3 region has the DNA TGTGCCAGCAGTGAGGGGTTCCCAGATACGCAGTATTTT. Its translation: CASSEGFPDTQYF.

V gene TRBV7-8 combines with J gene TRBJ1-5; perhaps TRBD1 as D (5 bases). Germline V lookup: CDR1 SGHVS, CDR2 FQNEAQ. The CDR3 contains 17 residues. V lost 1 base and J 1 base, leaving 14 bases between the germline ends. The CDR3 is CASSLGGLGDSNQPQHF. DNA for the CDR3: TGTGCCAGCAGCTTAGGGGGCCTTGGAGACAGCAATCAGCCCCAGCATTTT.

The chain is built from TRBV29-1 and TRBJ2-7; TRBD1 matches 8 bases. The CDR3 sequence is 12 residues long. Germline V gene sequence: CDR1 SQVTM, CDR2 ANQGSEA. The J segment lost 2 bases and the V segment lost 7 bases, leaving 4 bases of the junction unmatched. The CDR3 nucleotides are TGCAGCGCCGCAGGGGGCCCCTACGAGCAGTACTTC. Amino acids: CSAAGGPYEQYF.